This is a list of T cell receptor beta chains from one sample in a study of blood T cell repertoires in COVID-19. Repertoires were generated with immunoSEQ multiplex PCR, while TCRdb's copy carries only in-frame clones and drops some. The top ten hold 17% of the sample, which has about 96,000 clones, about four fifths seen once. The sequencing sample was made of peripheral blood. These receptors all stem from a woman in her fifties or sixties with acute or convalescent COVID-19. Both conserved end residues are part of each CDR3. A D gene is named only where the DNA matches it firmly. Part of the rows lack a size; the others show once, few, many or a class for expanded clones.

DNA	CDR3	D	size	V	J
TGTGCCAGCAGTCCCGAGGGCCATCGGGACGAGCAGTACTTC	CASSPEGHRDEQYF	.	.	TRBV6-5	TRBJ2-7
TGCAGCGGATACTCGGCGGTGAACACTGAAGCTTTCTTT	CSGYSAVNTEAFF	.	few	TRBV29-1	TRBJ1-1
TGTGCCAGCAGCTTGGGGGGGGCCGTCACAGATACGCAGTATTTT	CASSLGGAVTDTQYF	.	once	TRBV7-2	TRBJ2-3
TGTGCCAGCAGTTACTCTGGCGGGGGGCCTAATGAGCAGTTCTTC	CASSYSGGGPNEQFF	TRBD2	.	TRBV6-6	TRBJ2-1
TGTGCCAGTAGTAGCTTGCAGGGTAATTCACCCCTCCACTTT	CASSSLQGNSPLHF	.	.	TRBV19	TRBJ1-6
TGTGCCAGCAGCGTAGGTCCCGGACAGGGCGCCTACGAGCAGTACTTC	CASSVGPGQGAYEQYF	TRBD1	.	TRBV9	TRBJ2-7
TGTGCCTGGAGCAGGGGCTACTCTGGAAACACCATATATTTT	CAWSRGYSGNTIYF	.	.	TRBV30	TRBJ1-3
TGCAGCGCTGCTGTGGCAGGAAATTCACCCCTCCACTTT	CSAAVAGNSPLHF	.	.	TRBV29-1	TRBJ1-6
TGTGCCAGTACTTACATTGGACAGGCAGCTAACTATGGCTACACCTTC	CASTYIGQAANYGYTF	TRBD1	.	TRBV19	TRBJ1-2
TGTGCCAGCAGTACCGTCTTCACAGGGATACAAAGCTCCTACGAGCAGTACTTC	CASSTVFTGIQSSYEQYF	.	.	TRBV28	TRBJ2-7
TGTGCCAGCATCGGACAGGGGGACGGCTACACCTTC	CASIGQGDGYTF	TRBD1	.	TRBV28	TRBJ1-2
TGTGCCAGCAGCCAGGACAGGGAATCACCCCTCCACTTT	CASSQDRESPLHF	TRBD1	.	TRBV11-2	TRBJ1-6
TGTGCCAGCAGCACCAGGACCGGGGAGCTGTTTTTT	CASSTRTGELFF	.	medium-sized	TRBV9	TRBJ2-2
TGTGCCAGCAGCCAAGATCCCGAGGGCACTGAAGCTTTCTTT	CASSQDPEGTEAFF	.	.	TRBV3-1/TRBV3-2	TRBJ1-1
TGTGCCAGCTCACTCCGCGGGGAGCTCCCAGGAGAGACCCAGTACTTC	CASSLRGELPGETQYF	.	.	TRBV18	TRBJ2-5
TGTGCCACCAGCAGAGTACTGAGGGCTAGCGGGGGCAGGGAGACCCAGTACTTC	CATSRVLRASGGRETQYF	TRBD2	.	TRBV15	TRBJ2-5
TGTGCCAGCAGCTTGGACGGCGGGGGCCTACTCGTGCAGTACTTC	CASSLDGGGLLVQYF	.	once	TRBV5-6	TRBJ2-7
TGTGCCTGGAGTTCGCGGAGGGTGCAAGAGACCCAGTACTTC	CAWSSRRVQETQYF	.	.	TRBV30	TRBJ2-5
TGTGCCACCAGTGAATTGACAGTCTCTGGGGCCAACGTCCTGACTTTC	CATSELTVSGANVLTF	.	.	TRBV24-1	TRBJ2-6
TGTGCCAGCAGCCAAACAGGGGGCTACAATGAGCAGTTCTTC	CASSQTGGYNEQFF	TRBD1	.	TRBV7-3	TRBJ2-1
TGCAGCGTTGAACAGGCCTACGAGCAGTACTTC	CSVEQAYEQYF	.	.	TRBV29-1	TRBJ2-7
TGTGCCAGCAGTCCCGGGACAGGGGGCAATTATGGCTACACCTTC	CASSPGTGGNYGYTF	TRBD1	.	TRBV2	TRBJ1-2
TGTGCTAGTGGCCTTGACAGGGGGTGGACCGGGGAGCTGTTTTTT	CASGLDRGWTGELFF	TRBD1	.	TRBV12-5	TRBJ2-2
TGTGCCAGCAGCCCGGGACAGGATCGTATGAGTGAGCAGTTCTTC	CASSPGQDRMSEQFF	TRBD1	.	TRBV4-2	TRBJ2-1
TGTGCCAGCAGCACCGGTAGCGTTAATGAAAAACTGTTTTTT	CASSTGSVNEKLFF	.	.	TRBV7-9	TRBJ1-4
TGTGCCATCAGTAAGGAGTTGAACACTGAAGCTTTCTTT	CAISKELNTEAFF	.	once	TRBV10-3	TRBJ1-1
TGTGCCAGCAGCAAGGTTGGAGGGGAAGGCACTGAAGCTTTCTTT	CASSKVGGEGTEAFF	.	once	TRBV21-1	TRBJ1-1
TGTGCCAGCAGTTTTCCCTCAAACACCATATATTTT	CASSFPSNTIYF	.	.	TRBV12-3/TRBV12-4	TRBJ1-3
TGTGCCAGCAGGGGAGGACAGGGGAGCTACACCTTC	CASRGGQGSYTF	TRBD1	.	TRBV6-5	TRBJ1-2
TGTGCCAGCAACCCGGGACAGGGGTGGAACAATGAGCAGTTCTTC	CASNPGQGWNNEQFF	TRBD1	once	TRBV2	TRBJ2-1
TGTGCCAGCAGTTACGGACAGGGTGGAAACACCATATATTTT	CASSYGQGGNTIYF	TRBD1	.	TRBV6-5	TRBJ1-3
TGTGCCAGCAGTGTCCAGACTAGCGGGGAGACCCAGTACTTC	CASSVQTSGETQYF	TRBD2	.	TRBV2	TRBJ2-5
TGTGCCAGTAGACAGGGGGGAGCAGATACGCAGTATTTT	CASRQGGADTQYF	TRBD1	.	TRBV19	TRBJ2-3
TGCGCCAGCAGCCAAGATAGGGGCACGGGCTACGAAAAACTGTTTTTT	CASSQDRGTGYEKLFF	.	.	TRBV4-1	TRBJ1-4
TGCGCCAGCAGCTTGACAGCGGGGGACCCCTACGAGCAGTACTTC	CASSLTAGDPYEQYF	TRBD2	.	TRBV5-1	TRBJ2-7
TGTGCCATCATTGGGCTTAATGAAAAACTGTTTTTT	CAIIGLNEKLFF	.	.	TRBV10-3	TRBJ1-4
TGTGCTAGCAGCTTAGCTGGGGAGGCCGGGGAGCTGTTTTTT	CASSLAGEAGELFF	.	.	TRBV7-7	TRBJ2-2
TGTGCCAGCAACATAGGAAACACCATATATTTT	CASNIGNTIYF	.	.	TRBV28	TRBJ1-3
TGTGCCAGCAGCCAATCACAGGGGCATCAGCCCCAGCATTTT	CASSQSQGHQPQHF	TRBD1	.	TRBV3-1/TRBV3-2	TRBJ1-5
TGTGCCAGCAGCTCAACGGGACAGGGGAGGAACACTGAAGCTTTCTTT	CASSSTGQGRNTEAFF	TRBD1	.	TRBV7-8	TRBJ1-1
TGCGCCAGCAGCCCCCTCTGGGGGGTTTCCTCTGGAAACACCATATATTTT	CASSPLWGVSSGNTIYF	.	once	TRBV4-1	TRBJ1-3
TGTGCCAGCAGTTGGGGACAGGGTATGAACACTGAAGCTTTCTTT	CASSWGQGMNTEAFF	TRBD1	.	TRBV6-5	TRBJ1-1
TGTGCCACCAGTGATTTCAGGGGGCCAGGCTATGGCTACACCTTC	CATSDFRGPGYGYTF	TRBD1	few	TRBV24-1	TRBJ1-2
TGTGCCAGTAGTCCCAACGGACTAGCGAACAATGAGCAGTTCTTC	CASSPNGLANNEQFF	TRBD2	once	TRBV19	TRBJ2-1
TGTGCCAGCAGTTTACCACAGGGGGGCGGGGAGCTGTTTTTT	CASSLPQGGGELFF	TRBD1	.	TRBV28	TRBJ2-2
TGTGCCTGGGGGAGGGACAATGAGCAGTTCTTC	CAWGRDNEQFF	TRBD2	.	TRBV30	TRBJ2-1
TGTGCCAGCAGTTTATGGGGGGCCAGTAGCAATCAGCCCCAGCATTTT	CASSLWGASSNQPQHF	.	medium-sized	TRBV28	TRBJ1-5
TGTGCCATAAGGGGGCCCGGGGCTGAAGCTTTCTTT	CAIRGPGAEAFF	TRBD1	few	TRBV30	TRBJ1-1
TGTGCCAGCAGGCCACAGATAGGCGAAAAACTGTTTTTT	CASRPQIGEKLFF	.	.	TRBV12-3/TRBV12-4	TRBJ1-4
TGTGCCAGCTCACCATACGGCGGAGCAGAGGTCGGTGGGGCCAACGTCCTGACTTTC	CASSPYGGAEVGGANVLTF	.	.	TRBV18	TRBJ2-6
TGCGCCAGCAGCCCGCCAGGGGCCTATGGCTACACCTTC	CASSPPGAYGYTF	.	few	TRBV10-2	TRBJ1-2
TGTGCCAGCATGGTAAGCGGGGGGCGTCGGAATGAGCAGTTCTTC	CASMVSGGRRNEQFF	TRBD2	.	TRBV6-5	TRBJ2-1
TGTGCCAGCAGTTTAGCCGGGACACAAAATCAGCCCCAGCATTTT	CASSLAGTQNQPQHF	.	.	TRBV28	TRBJ1-5
TGCGCCAGCAGTCCAGCCCCCGCCTTATCCGGGGGGCGCATGGATGGCTACACCTTC	CASSPAPALSGGRMDGYTF	.	.	TRBV10-2	TRBJ1-2